The 20 T cell receptor beta chains below come from one sample, sequenced in a study of T cell responses to AZD1222 COVID-19 vaccine. Some clones are missing from TCRdb's copy, which holds only in-frame ones; the method was immunoSEQ multiplex PCR. The sample lists about 120,000 clones; around nine tenths were seen once. Here the sequenced sample was peripheral blood, taken on day 0 of AZD1222 vaccination. Receptor source: an adult in good health.

The rearrangement joins TRBV5-6 to TRBJ1-1; 7 bases fit TRBD1. The CDR3 consists of 14 residues. The V and J ends lost 2 bases and 4 bases, in that order; junction bases with no gene match: 5. CDR1 is SGHDT, CDR2 YYEEEE, per germline. As DNA, the CDR3 is TGTGCCAGCAGCTTACAGGGGTGGGGCACTGAAGCTTTCTTT. Its protein is CASSLQGWGTEAFF.

J is TRBJ1-5 and V is TRBV27; weak D call: TRBD1 (5 bases). Germline loops: CDR1 MNHEY, CDR2 SMNVEV (reference sequence). CDR3 length equals 17 residues. With 5 bases removed from V and 2 bases from J, the gap between germline ends came to 19 bases. DNA for the CDR3: TGTGCCAGCAGTGCCTCCGGGGCCGGGGGGGGCAATCAGCCCCAGCATTTT. It codes for CASSASGAGGGNQPQHF.

The rearrangement uses TRBV6-1 and TRBJ1-5, with D possibly being TRBD1 (5 bases). The ends were cut back, 1 base at V and 5 bases at J, with 12 bases in the middle. The germline V gene encodes CDR1 MNHNS and CDR2 SASEGT. The CDR3 covers 15 residues. The chain's CDR3 is CASSEVVGGYQPQHF. CDR3 DNA: TGTGCCAGCAGTGAAGTCGTGGGGGGGTATCAGCCCCAGCATTTT.

CDR3 loop: CASSYKGYSGSPLHF. The CDR3 DNA reads TGTGCCAGCAGTTACAAGGGCTATTCGGGATCACCCCTCCACTTT. The V call is TRBV6-2 or TRBV6-3, the J call TRBJ1-6; D not resolved. Deletions cut 2 bases from V and 10 bases from J, with 15 bases between. Per germline, CDR1 MNHEY and CDR2 SVGEGT. The CDR3 loop spans 15 amino acids.

The CDR3 loop reads CASSIRTNYYGYTF. The CDR3 DNA reads TGTGCCAGTAGTATCAGGACCAACTACTATGGCTACACCTTC. V is TRBV19 and J is TRBJ1-2; no clear D gene. Between the trimmed V and J ends, which lost 3 bases and 3 bases, there was a span of 11 bases. Germline-derived CDR1 and CDR2 are LNHDA and SQIVND (reference sequence). The length of the CDR3 is 14 residues.

A remark on this clone: At the DNA level, this CDR3 is encoded by other sequences in the same sample as well. CDR3 sequence reads: CASSPTTDTQYF. The CDR3 nucleotides are TGTGCCAGCTCACCCACCACAGATACGCAGTATTTT. The chain combines TRBV18 with TRBJ2-3; D is uncertain. Germline V gives CDR1 KGHSH, CDR2 LQKENI. The CDR3 consists of 12 residues. V shed 3 bases and J shed 2 bases, with 3 bases lying between them.

This rearrangement joins TRBV4-3 to TRBJ2-2; D is perhaps TRBD2 (6 bases). The CDR3 covers 17 residues. Trimming took 0 bases from V and 4 from J, leaving 15 bases between them. Germline CDR1 is LGHNA and CDR2 is YSLEER. CDR3 coding DNA: TGCGCCAGCAGCCAAGATCGGGGTAGCGGTAGCACCGGGGAGCTGTTTTTT. Its translation is CASSQDRGSGSTGELFF.

The chain combines TRBV11-2 with TRBJ2-5; no firm D call. Between the trimmed V and J ends, which lost 0 bases and 4 bases, there was a span of 15 bases. The length of the CDR3 is 16 residues. CDR1 is SGHAT and CDR2 is FQNNGV in the germline V gene. The CDR3 loop is CASSLDRVGWGETQYF. CDR3 DNA: TGTGCCAGCAGCTTAGATCGGGTGGGGTGGGGAGAGACCCAGTACTTC.

The genes are TRBV11-2 and TRBJ1-1; TRBD1 matches at 9 bases. Losses at the gene ends were 4 bases for V and 2 bases for J; bases not matched to a gene: 2. This CDR3 spans 14 amino acids. Germline V CDR1 and CDR2: SGHAT, FQNNGV. CDR3 residues: CASSWGQGNTEAFF. The CDR3 DNA follows: TGTGCCAGCAGCTGGGGACAGGGTAACACTGAAGCTTTCTTT.

The chain links TRBV5-1 to TRBJ2-6, with D perhaps matching TRBD2 (5 bases). Trimming removed 0 bases from V and 0 bases from J, with 10 bases in between. The CDR3 covers 17 residues. Germline loops: CDR1 SGHRS, CDR2 YFSETQ. The CDR3 protein is CASSLAPGISGANVLTF. The CDR3 region has the DNA TGCGCCAGCAGCTTGGCCCCGGGGATCTCTGGGGCCAACGTCCTGACTTTC.

This chain connects TRBV28 to TRBJ2-1; TRBD2 matches 10 bases. The CDR3 has 17 residues. Germline CDR1 reads MDHEN; CDR2 reads SYDVKM. V shed 3 bases, J shed 7 bases, and the junction held 12 bases outside the gene matches. CDR3 residues: CASSFASFSGGPNEQFF. CDR3 bases: TGTGCCAGCAGTTTTGCGTCTTTTAGCGGGGGGCCTAATGAGCAGTTCTTC.

Notes on this clone: One end of the junction does not line up with germline, which may come from a read error. This rearrangement joins TRBV7-2 to TRBJ2-1; 9 bases align to TRBD2. The CDR3 runs to 15 residues. Germline lookup yields CDR1 SGHTA and CDR2 FQGNSA. The CDR3 loop reads CASSLAGISYNEQFF. CDR3 nucleotides: TGTGCCAGCAGCCTAGCGGGAATCTCCTACAATGAGCAGTTCTTC.

The chain recombines TRBV6-2 or TRBV6-3 with TRBJ1-1; a weak D match, TRBD1 (6 bases). Germline-derived CDR1 and CDR2 are MNHEY and SVGEGT. This CDR3 comprises 13 residues. The germline V and J ends were trimmed by 2 bases and 8 bases, with 12 bases remaining between them. In nucleotides, the CDR3 is TGTGCCAGCAGTTACCGGGGGGGCAGGGAAGCTTTCTTT. It encodes CASSYRGGREAFF.

The CDR3 sequence: CASSVAGETQYF. The CDR3 nucleotides read TGTGCCAGCAGCGTCGCTGGGGAGACCCAGTACTTC. The rearrangement uses TRBV9 and TRBJ2-5; no clear D gene. The CDR3 is made up of 12 amino acids. Between the trimmed V and J ends, which lost 2 bases and 5 bases, there was a span of 7 bases. Germline CDR1 is SGDLS and CDR2 is YYNGEE.

The chain is built from TRBV27 and TRBJ1-2; 8 nucleotides align to TRBD1. The CDR3 runs to 17 residues. Per the germline V gene, CDR1 is MNHEY and CDR2 is SMNVEV (reference sequence). With V trimmed by 5 bases and J by 4 bases, 15 bases remained unmatched. The DNA for the CDR3 is TGTGCCAGCAGTCCGCCCTTTATGCAGGGGGCGCCCTATGGCTACACCTTC. Protein sequence: CASSPPFMQGAPYGYTF.

This clone was recorded once. V is TRBV12-5 and J is TRBJ1-5; 12 nucleotides match TRBD1. With V trimmed by 0 bases and J by 3 bases, 9 bases remained unmatched. CDR1 is LGHNT and CDR2 is FRNRAP in the germline V gene. This CDR3 has 19 amino acids. The DNA of the CDR3 is TGTGCTAGTGGTTTGGTACGGGACAGGGGGCTTAGAATCAATCAGCCCCAGCATTTT. This translates into CASGLVRDRGLRINQPQHF.

A single count supports this clone. J is TRBJ1-5 and V is TRBV29-1, with 8 bases aligning to TRBD1. The CDR3 is 13 residues long. V gave up 4 bases and J gave up 13 bases; unmatched junction bases: 12. The V gene's germline CDR1 is SQVTM and CDR2 ANQGSEA. DNA for the CDR3: TGCAGCGTTGCGGACAGGGACGGCTTGATTCAGCATTTT. Its translation: CSVADRDGLIQHF.

The gene calls are TRBV7-9 and TRBJ1-1; D not certain. Germline values: CDR1 SEHNR, CDR2 FQNEAQ (reference sequence). V gave up 2 bases and J gave up 2 bases, with 12 bases separating them. This CDR3 contains 15 residues. CDR3 region: CASSLLMGTNTEAFF. In DNA, the CDR3 is TGTGCCAGCAGCTTATTGATGGGAACCAACACTGAAGCTTTCTTT.

The V and J genes are TRBV19 and TRBJ2-3; the match to TRBD2 covers 12 bases. The trim removed 3 bases at V and 2 bases at J, leaving 3 bases unmatched. The CDR3 length is 16 residues. Germline loops: CDR1 LNHDA, CDR2 SQIVND (reference sequence). CDR3 in amino acids: CASSMRTSGVTDTQYF. CDR3 coding DNA: TGTGCCAGTAGTATGAGGACTAGCGGGGTCACAGATACGCAGTATTTT.

The chain joins TRBV5-1 to TRBJ2-6, with unresolved D. The CDR3 length is 15 residues. The V end was cut by 2 bases, the J end by 0 bases, with 6 bases between. Germline CDR1 reads SGHRS; CDR2 reads YFSETQ. The CDR3 coding sequence is TGCGCCAGCAGCTTTTCGGCCTCTGGGGCCAACGTCCTGACTTTC. It is translated as CASSFSASGANVLTF.